Listed below are T cell receptor beta chains from one sample, sequenced in a study of blood T cell repertoires in COVID-19. Here immunoSEQ multiplex PCR was the method, and the copy in TCRdb shows in-frame clones only, minus some. The data show 85,000 to 130,000 clones, with around 85% seen just once and roughly 2.7% held by the top ten. The sequencing input was PBMCs or T cells enriched from blood (not recorded which). The source of these receptors is a woman between 50 and 59 years old who had recovered from COVID-19. The CDR3 runs from the conserved cysteine through the conserved F or W. D genes are given only for firm matches.

j_call,v_call,d_call,cdr3_nt,cdr3_aa
TRBJ2-3,TRBV4-1,-,TGCGCCAGCAGCCAAGGGGGGCTACCCGGAGATACGCAGTATTTT,CASSQGGLPGDTQYF
TRBJ1-2,TRBV28,-,TGTGCCAGCAGTTCGATCTGGACAGAATTAGAAACTTACACCTTC,CASSSIWTELETYTF
TRBJ1-2,TRBV29-1,TRBD1,TGCAGCGTCGGGACAGACGCCTATGGCTACACCTTC,CSVGTDAYGYTF
TRBJ2-7,TRBV6-5,TRBD2,TGTGCCAGCAGCGAGTCCCGACTAGCAGGCGAGCAGTACTTC,CASSESRLAGEQYF
TRBJ2-5,TRBV27,TRBD1,TGTGCCAGCAGTACCAATAGGGACAGGGTTAGAGAGACCCAGTACTTC,CASSTNRDRVRETQYF
TRBJ2-5,TRBV2,TRBD2,TGTGCCAGCAGTGAACTAGCGGGGGACCAAGAGACCCAGTACTTC,CASSELAGDQETQYF
TRBJ2-1,TRBV5-1,-,TGCGCCAGCAGCTTGGCGTCGGGAGTACCGATCAATGAGCAGTTCTTC,CASSLASGVPINEQFF
TRBJ2-2,TRBV5-4,TRBD2,TGTGCCAGCAGCTTGGAAGCGGGGATCGCCGGGGAGCTGTTTTTT,CASSLEAGIAGELFF
TRBJ2-5,TRBV7-2,TRBD2,TGTGCCAGCAGCTTAGCGGGGAGGGGACAAGAGACCCAGTACTTC,CASSLAGRGQETQYF
TRBJ2-7,TRBV7-3,-,TGTGCCAGCAGCCCAGACAGGCGGCAGTACTTC,CASSPDRRQYF
TRBJ2-5,TRBV30,-,TGTGCCTTTAGCAACGGAGGAGAGACCCAGTACTTC,CAFSNGGETQYF
TRBJ2-2,TRBV5-1,-,TGCGCCAGCAGCTTGGGGACTACAAACACCGGGGAGCTGTTTTTT,CASSLGTTNTGELFF
TRBJ1-2,TRBV5-4,-,TGTGCCAGCACCGTTCCCCCGTACTATGGCTACACCTTC,CASTVPPYYGYTF